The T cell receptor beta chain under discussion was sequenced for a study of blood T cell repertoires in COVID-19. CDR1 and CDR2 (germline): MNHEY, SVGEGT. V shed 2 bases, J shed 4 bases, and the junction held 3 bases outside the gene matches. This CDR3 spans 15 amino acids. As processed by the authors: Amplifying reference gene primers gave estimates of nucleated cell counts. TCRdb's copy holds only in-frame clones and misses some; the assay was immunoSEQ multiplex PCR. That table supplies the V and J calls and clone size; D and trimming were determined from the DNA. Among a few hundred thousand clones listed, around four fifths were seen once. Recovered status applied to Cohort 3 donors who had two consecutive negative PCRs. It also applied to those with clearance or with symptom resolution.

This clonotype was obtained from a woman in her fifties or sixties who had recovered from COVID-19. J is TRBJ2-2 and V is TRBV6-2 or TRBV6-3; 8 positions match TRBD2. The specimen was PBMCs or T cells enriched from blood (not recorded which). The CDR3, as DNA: TGTGCCAGCAGTTACCGCACTAGCGGCACCGGGGAGCTGTTTTTT. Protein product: CASSYRTSGTGELFF.